These T cell receptor beta chains were read from a single sample in a study of identical twins. TCRdb ran MiXCR on the 5' RACE reads and lists one entry per CDR3 protein. The sample yields 500,000 to 650,000 distinct CDR3 sequences, under 8.5% seen once. The sample also formed part of further work on yellow fever vaccine responses in identical twins.

Sequenced material: PBMCs. Receptors originate from a woman younger than 35 in good health. The CDR3 runs from the conserved cysteine through the conserved F or W. The D gene is left open where the match is weak. Not every row has a clone size; where given, it reads once, few, many or a size class.

v_gene	d_gene	j_gene	abundance	CDR3nt	CDR3aa
TRBV5-1	-	TRBJ1-2	many	TGCGCCAGCAGCCCCGAGGTGACAGCAACCTATGGCTACACCTTC	CASSPEVTATYGYTF
TRBV15	-	TRBJ1-1	many	TGTGCCACCAGCAGAGTATTTGGTCCCACTGAAGCTTTCTTT	CATSRVFGPTEAFF
TRBV12-3/TRBV12-4	-	TRBJ2-2	-	TGTGCCAGCAGTCCACGGGTAGCGGCATGGGAGGACGGGGAGCTGTTTTTT	CASSPRVAAWEDGELFF
TRBV18	-	TRBJ2-1	-	TGTGCCAGCTCACCACCTCATATGGATGAGCAGTTCTTC	CASSPPHMDEQFF
TRBV4-1	-	TRBJ2-2	-	TGCGCCAGCAGCCAAGATTACCCCCGGGAGCTGTTTTTT	CASSQDYPRELFF
TRBV3-1	-	TRBJ1-5	many	TGTGCCAGCAGCCAAAATAATCAGCCCCAGCATTTT	CASSQNNQPQHF
TRBV3-1	-	TRBJ2-7	few	TGTGCCAGCAGCCAAGGCCCCCGGGGCTACGAGCAGTACTTC	CASSQGPRGYEQYF
TRBV6-1	-	TRBJ1-1	few	TGTGCCAGCAGACTGGAACTGAACACTGAAGCTTTCTTT	CASRLELNTEAFF
TRBV12-3/TRBV12-4	TRBD2	TRBJ2-2	-	TGTGCCAGCAGTTTCAGGGCGGGGGGGCCCGGGGAGCTGTTTTTT	CASSFRAGGPGELFF
TRBV14	TRBD1	TRBJ1-1	many	TGTGCCAGCAGCCAAGGGCAGGGGGTATACTCCGAAGCTTTCTTT	CASSQGQGVYSEAFF
TRBV10-1	-	TRBJ2-1	many	TGCGCCAGCAGTGGTGCCCAACACAATGAGCAGTTCTTC	CASSGAQHNEQFF
TRBV29-1	-	TRBJ2-3	-	TGCAGCGTCCCGGGTTGGGGGGTTAGCACAGATACGCAGTATTTT	CSVPGWGVSTDTQYF
TRBV5-6	-	TRBJ2-1	many	TGTGCCAGCAGCTTGGAGGGCTGGGACAAGAGGTACAATGAGCAGTTCTTC	CASSLEGWDKRYNEQFF
TRBV20-1	-	TRBJ1-1	many	TGCAGTGCTAGAGATCAATCCGGGTTTATAACTGAAGCTTTCTTT	CSARDQSGFITEAFF
TRBV5-1	-	TRBJ2-1	many	TGCGCCAGCAGCTTGGATGGCAAACCCAATGAGCAGTTCTTC	CASSLDGKPNEQFF
TRBV6-5	-	TRBJ1-3	many	TGTGCCAGCAGTTTGGGTCACTCTGGAAACACCATATATTTT	CASSLGHSGNTIYF
TRBV20-1	TRBD1	TRBJ2-1	few	TGCAGTGCTAGACCCGACAGGGGGGAGATATCCTACAATGAGCAGTTCTTC	CSARPDRGEISYNEQFF
TRBV5-1	-	TRBJ1-3	-	TGCGCCAGCAGCCCGACCGAGAGCTCTGGAAACACCATATATTTT	CASSPTESSGNTIYF
TRBV11-2	TRBD2	TRBJ2-1	many	TGTGCCAGCAGCTTAATCCCTAGCGGGAGGTCTTACAATGAGCAGTTCTTC	CASSLIPSGRSYNEQFF
TRBV12-3/TRBV12-4	TRBD2	TRBJ2-2	many	TGTGCCAGCACCCTTCTCCTCGGGAGGCCAGGTGGCGGGGAGCTGTTTTTT	CASTLLLGRPGGGELFF
TRBV4-1	-	TRBJ1-2	many	TGCGCCAGCAGCCAAGATCCGGGCTCAGGGGACTATGGCTACACCTTC	CASSQDPGSGDYGYTF
TRBV14	-	TRBJ2-7	few	TGTGCCAGCAGTCCTCAGCGGGCAGGAGCCGGCGAGCAGTACTTC	CASSPQRAGAGEQYF
TRBV3-1	-	TRBJ2-1	-	TGTGCCAGCAGTAAAATCAATGAGCAGTTCTTC	CASSKINEQFF
TRBV20-1	-	TRBJ2-7	many	TGCAGTGCTAGCCAGGACACGATCTACGAGCAGTACTTC	CSASQDTIYEQYF
TRBV12-3/TRBV12-4	TRBD2	TRBJ2-3	-	TGTGCCAGCAGTGCGACTAGCGGGGGGCTTTCTAGCACAGATACGCAGTATTTT	CASSATSGGLSSTDTQYF
TRBV6-5	-	TRBJ2-2	-	TGTGCCAGCAGTTACATTGGGGTTGTCGCCGGGGAGCTGTTTTTT	CASSYIGVVAGELFF
TRBV4-1	-	TRBJ1-1	few	TGCGCCAGCAGCCAAGATCTCGGTTACGGGACTGAAGCTTTCTTT	CASSQDLGYGTEAFF
TRBV5-1	TRBD1	TRBJ2-3	-	TGCGCCAGCAGCTTAGACAGGGTCGGCACAGATACGCAGTATTTT	CASSLDRVGTDTQYF
TRBV24-1	-	TRBJ2-4	-	TGTGCCACCAGTGAATCTGGCGCGGCAGGCGCCAAAAACATTCAGTACTTC	CATSESGAAGAKNIQYF
TRBV6-1	-	TRBJ1-4	-	TGTGCCAGCAGCAGCAGGGAAGCTGATGAAAAACTGTTTTTT	CASSSREADEKLFF
TRBV11-3	-	TRBJ2-1	many	TGTGCCAGCAGCCTCCGACCCGCGGGTACACACAATGAGCAGTTCTTC	CASSLRPAGTHNEQFF
TRBV7-2	TRBD2	TRBJ2-1	many	TGTGCCAGCAGCCCCGGGGTAGCGGGATACAATGAGCAGTTCTTC	CASSPGVAGYNEQFF
TRBV4-1	-	TRBJ2-1	few	TGCGCCAGCAGCCAGCGACAGGTCAGCGACGAGCAGTTCTTC	CASSQRQVSDEQFF
TRBV12-3/TRBV12-4	-	TRBJ1-2	many	TGTGCCAGCAGTTTAAACGGGGGGACTAACTATGGCTACACCTTC	CASSLNGGTNYGYTF
TRBV20-1	TRBD2	TRBJ2-1	few	TGCAGTGCTAGAGTACGAGCGGGAGCGATCGATGAGCAGTTCTTC	CSARVRAGAIDEQFF
TRBV12-3/TRBV12-4	-	TRBJ2-3	many	TGTGCCAGCAGTTACCGGGGGCCGTACACAGATACGCAGTATTTT	CASSYRGPYTDTQYF
TRBV29-1	-	TRBJ2-3	-	TGCAGCGTTGAGGCTAGCACAGATACGCAGTATTTT	CSVEASTDTQYF
TRBV7-6	-	TRBJ1-3	many	TGTGCCAGCAGCTTAAGGATAGGGGGGTGGCGTGACAGTTCCGACACCATATATTTT	CASSLRIGGWRDSSDTIYF
TRBV11-2	-	TRBJ2-5	few	TGTGCCAGCAGCCTAAAAAGGGACGGATACCAAGAGACCCAGTACTTC	CASSLKRDGYQETQYF
TRBV6-1	TRBD1	TRBJ1-6	few	TGTGCCAGCAGAGAACAGGGGGCTGGATATTCACCCCTCCACTTT	CASREQGAGYSPLHF
TRBV5-1	-	TRBJ1-4	many	TGCGCCAGCAGCTTAAAGACCCAAAATGAAAAACTGTTTTTT	CASSLKTQNEKLFF
TRBV19	TRBD2	TRBJ2-1	once	TGTGCCAGTAACCTGCTAGCGGGGGGGGGGAATGAGCAGTTCTTC	CASNLLAGGGNEQFF
TRBV4-1	-	TRBJ1-5	-	TGCGCCAGCAGCCAAGCTGAGACCTATAGCAATCAGCCCCAGCATTTT	CASSQAETYSNQPQHF
TRBV20-1	TRBD1	TRBJ1-5	many	TGCAGTGCTACCGGGACAGGATATCAGCCCCAGCATTTT	CSATGTGYQPQHF
TRBV29-1	TRBD1	TRBJ2-7	few	TGCAGCGTCCGGACAGGGGGAGCCTACGAGCAGTACTTC	CSVRTGGAYEQYF
TRBV19	-	TRBJ2-7	few	TGTGCCAGTAGTACCCCAGGGACAACCTACGAGCAGTACTTC	CASSTPGTTYEQYF
TRBV11-2	TRBD1	TRBJ2-3	many	TGTGCCAGCAGCTTAGGACAGGGGGCGCTGGGAGATACGCAGTATTTT	CASSLGQGALGDTQYF
TRBV7-8	TRBD2	TRBJ2-3	-	TGTGCCAGCAGCTTAGCACCCGGGAGGAACACAGATACGCAGTATTTT	CASSLAPGRNTDTQYF